This paragraph covers one TCR beta chain sequence. Its antigen is not identified. This sample stems from a study of T cells in Graves' hyperthyroidism and ophthalmopathy. Looking at the study overall: Peripheral blood samples were taken at initial diagnosis, prior to any treatment. Study results and caveats: A 13 V-J model separated ophthalmopathy from stable hyperthyroidism. Most thyroid clonotypes expanded above 0.001 appeared in blood too.

9 to 10 ml fresh peripheral blood yielded the PBMCs. This CDR3 contains 14 residues. Trimming left V 6 bases short and J 6 bases short, with 18 bases between. Germline V gene data show CDR1 as MNHNS and CDR2 as SASEGT. Amplification of TCR beta CDR3 regions used RNA as the template. Carried out on the TCR CDR3, a first-round RT-PCR used the HTBI primer set. TCRdb reanalysed the multiplex PCR reads using MiXCR and keeps one entry per CDR3 protein. The top ten clones hold approximately 10% of a sample with roughly 380,000 distinct CDR3 sequences, 14% of them seen once. Sequencing input: blood. The clonotype comes from a woman aged 55-75 years with Graves' hyperthyroidism. V and J are TRBV6-1 and TRBJ2-7; TRBD2 is a possible D gene (6 bases). CDR3: CASRRDWGSVEQYF. The CDR3 nucleotides read TGTGCCAGCAGGAGGGACTGGGGATCGGTCGAGCAGTACTTC.